This T cell receptor beta chain was sequenced in a study of blood T cell dynamics during melanoma immunotherapy. Time point in this sample: pre-treatment baseline. Clones were read by immunoSEQ multiplex PCR, and TCRdb kept only the in-frame ones, dropping some. The table includes several thousand clones, approximately 80% detected once. This receptor was obtained from a human donor with melanoma. The sequencing used blood, collected from a patient treated with checkpoint blockade.

Here the CDR3 DNA reads TGTGCCAGCATCCGCGACAGGCAGTACGAGCAGTACTTC. Protein product: CASIRDRQYEQYF. This chain uses TRBV2 with TRBJ2-7, with TRBD1 as a possible D gene (6 bases). V lost 7 bases, J lost 4 bases, and 14 bases lay in between. CDR1 is SNHLY, CDR2 FYNNEI, per germline. This CDR3 comprises 13 residues.